This paragraph reports one T cell receptor beta chain. The data belong to a study of blood T cell repertoires in COVID-19. Whole-study context: Some COVID-19 samples were acute and others convalescent; all came from the United States, Italy and Spain.

Sequencing was performed with immunoSEQ multiplex PCR; in TCRdb, only in-frame clones are kept and a portion is missing. Seen here are 310,000 or so clones, approximately 88% observed once, and the top ten hold approximately 9%. Individuals drawn from 24 US areas were roughly 18 to 100 years old. CDR1 and CDR2 from the germline V gene are MGHRA and YSYEKL. This CDR3 region has 15 residues. Trimming left V 1 base short and J 10 bases short, with 14 bases between. The rearrangement links TRBV4-1 to TRBJ1-6; D may be TRBD1 (6 bases). The sample was PBMCs or T cells enriched from blood (not recorded which). The source is a young woman who had recovered from COVID-19. The CDR3 region has the DNA TGCGCCAGCAGCCAAGCCGAACAGGGTGCATCACCCCTCCACTTT. This translates into CASSQAEQGASPLHF.